This TCR beta chain was identified in a study of cytomegalovirus exposure and HLA in healthy donors. This CDR3 comprises 14 residues. Trimming took 5 bases from V and 6 from J, leaving 14 bases between them. Germline CDR1 is MDHEN and CDR2 is SYDVKM. Use of 60 Vbeta and 13 Jbeta primers characterized the PCR. Assay used: immunoSEQ multiplex PCR; TCRdb lists only in-frame clones, some missing. The sample holds approximately 200,000 clones, around three quarters seen once. This chain connects TRBV28 to TRBJ1-3, with unresolved D. Material for sequencing was PBMCs. The source of this sequence is a woman aged 18-29 years in good health and CMV-seronegative. The CDR3 nucleotides read TGTGCCAGCAGTATAATACACGGAGAAAACACCATATATTTT. Translating gives CASSIIHGENTIYF.